This passage covers 5 T cell receptor beta chains from one sample sequenced in a study of blood T cell repertoires in COVID-19. Produced via immunoSEQ multiplex PCR; TCRdb's table is partial and in-frame only. The sample records about 160,000 clones, about 86% being singletons. Sequencing was performed on peripheral blood. All receptors derive from a woman older than 75 with acute or convalescent COVID-19.

This chain uses TRBV5-6 with TRBJ2-2; TRBD1 aligns across 9 bases. This CDR3 has 18 residues. Unmatched junction bases numbered 13, after V lost 3 bases and J lost 4 bases. Germline CDR1 and CDR2: SGHDT and YYEEEE. The CDR3 spells CASSSLATGGPITGELFF. In DNA, the CDR3 is TGTGCCAGCAGCTCCTTGGCCACAGGGGGCCCTATCACCGGGGAGCTGTTTTTT.

The chain links TRBV3-1 (or the pseudogene TRBV3-2) to TRBJ1-3, with no clear D. The CDR3 has 15 amino acids. V was cut by 4 bases and J by 0 bases, with 10 bases left in between. The germline V gene has CDR1 LGHDT and CDR2 YNNKEL (reference sequence). CDR3 sequence: CASSLNSHSGNTIYF. DNA of the CDR3: TGTGCCAGCAGCCTGAACAGCCACTCTGGAAACACCATATATTTT.

CDR3 loop: CASSLERNSYNSPLHF. DNA of the CDR3: TGTGCCAGCAGCTTAGAGAGGAACTCCTATAATTCACCCCTCCACTTT. J is TRBJ1-6 and V is TRBV11-2; D call uncertain. CDR3 length: 16 residues. CDR1 is SGHAT and CDR2 is FQNNGV in the germline V gene. The V gene lost 0 bases and the J gene lost 0 bases, with 6 bases spanning the gap.

This rearrangement joins TRBV7-2 to TRBJ1-2; the match to TRBD1 covers 10 bases. The V and J ends lost 5 bases and 4 bases, in that order; junction bases with no gene match: 7. Per the germline V gene, CDR1 is SGHTA and CDR2 is FQGNSA. This CDR3 region has 15 residues. DNA of the CDR3: TGTGCCAGCAGCGGAAGGACAGGGGGTGCCTATGGCTACACCTTC. Translation gives CASSGRTGGAYGYTF.

This chain joins TRBV16 and TRBJ1-4; TRBD1 might be the D (6 bases). CDR3 length: 15 residues. Germline V lookup: CDR1 KGHSY, CDR2 FQNENV. Trimming shortened V by 2 bases and J by 4 bases, and 11 bases separated the two germline ends. CDR3 bases: TGTGCCAGCAGCCAACAGGGGCTCGGTAATGAAAAACTGTTTTTT. It encodes CASSQQGLGNEKLFF.